A single sample is the source of the 4 T cell receptor beta chains below, sequenced in a study of T-cell memory formation after mild COVID-19. TCRdb reanalysed the 5' RACE reads using MiXCR and keeps one entry per CDR3 protein. The sample records 410,000 or so distinct CDR3 sequences, 20% to 25% being singletons. Sequenced material: PBMCs or a T cell subset sorted from them (not recorded which). The receptor source for this set is an adult woman who had mild COVID-19 (a few samples of this study predate the infection). Cell type and time point are not known.

This chain links TRBV9 with TRBJ1-1; D is possibly TRBD1 (5 bases). Germline V CDR1 and CDR2: SGDLS, YYNGEE. The germline V and J ends were trimmed by 0 bases and 6 bases, with 9 bases remaining between them. The CDR3 runs to 13 residues. CDR3 amino acids: CASSVAQGSEAFF. The CDR3 nucleotides read TGTGCCAGCAGCGTAGCCCAGGGATCTGAAGCTTTCTTT.

This chain joins TRBV5-1 and TRBJ2-5; D remains unclear. From germline, CDR1 is SGHRS and CDR2 YFSETQ. The CDR3 sequence is 14 residues long. The V end lost 1 base, the J end lost 5 bases, and 12 bases lay between the germline ends. CDR3: CASSLRLGQETQYF. CDR3 nucleotides: TGCGCCAGCAGCTTGCGGCTGGGCCAGGAGACCCAGTACTTC.

This clonotype was seen ten or more times. The genes are TRBV20-1 and TRBJ2-7; D remains unclear. This CDR3 comprises 13 residues. Trimming took 2 bases from V and 0 from J, leaving 8 bases between them. The germline gives CDR1 DFQATT, CDR2 SNEGSKA (reference sequence). This chain's CDR3 is CSARLGYSYEQYF. For the CDR3, the DNA is TGCAGTGCTAGATTGGGATACTCCTACGAGCAGTACTTC.

The chain joins TRBV5-5 to TRBJ2-1; possibly TRBD1 for D (7 bases). There are 12 residues in the CDR3. Germline CDR1 SGHKS, CDR2 YYEKEE (reference sequence). V was cut by 7 bases and J by 4 bases, with 9 bases left in between. CDR3 nucleotide sequence: TGTGCCAGCGCGGGACAGTACAATGAGCAGTTCTTC. Translated, it gives CASAGQYNEQFF.